These 28 T cell receptor beta chains share one sample of origin, sequenced in a study of blood T cell repertoires in COVID-19. This table comes from immunoSEQ multiplex PCR, and its TCRdb copy is limited to in-frame clones, with some not included. The table has 250,000 or so clones, 70% to 90% seen once. The specimen was peripheral blood. The receptors were gathered from a man between 18 and 29 years old with active or convalescent COVID-19.

This clone was observed a handful of times. The chain links TRBV2 to TRBJ1-4; 8 nucleotides match TRBD1. V shed 6 bases, J shed 3 bases, and the junction held 6 bases outside the gene matches. The CDR3 sequence is 15 residues long. Germline CDR1 reads SNHLY; CDR2 reads FYNNEI. For the CDR3, the DNA is TGTGCCAGCAGCCGAGACAGGGGACCTAATGAAAAACTGTTTTTT. Protein product: CASSRDRGPNEKLFF.

This clone was recorded only once. The CDR3: CASSLATVLYNEQFF. The CDR3 DNA is TGTGCCAGCAGCTTAGCCACAGTCCTTTACAATGAGCAGTTCTTC. The rearrangement joins TRBV7-2 to TRBJ2-1; no clear D. Germline lookup yields CDR1 SGHTA and CDR2 FQGNSA. The length of the CDR3 is 15 residues. V lost 0 bases, J lost 4 bases, and 10 bases lay in between. The full variable domain, with the rest looked up from reference TRBV7-2 and TRBJ2-1, is GAGVSQSPSNKVTEKGKDVELRCDPISGHTALYWYRQSLGQGLEFLIYFQGNSAPDKSGLPSDRFSAERTGGSVSTLTIQRTQQEDSAVYLCASSLATVLYNEQFFGPGTRLTVL.

This sequence joins TRBV28 and TRBJ2-5; possible D gene TRBD2, 7 bases. Between the trimmed V and J ends, which lost 7 bases and 2 bases, there was a span of 23 bases. Germline assignment: CDR1 MDHEN and CDR2 SYDVKM. The CDR3 runs to 17 residues. The CDR3 sequence is CASTRGVTSSVQETQYF. The CDR3 coding sequence is TGTGCCAGCACAAGGGGGGTGACTAGCAGTGTACAAGAGACCCAGTACTTC.

V usage is TRBV5-1 and J usage is TRBJ1-1; 7 bases agree with TRBD1. Germline-derived CDR1 and CDR2 are SGHRS and YFSETQ. Trimming at V came to 0 bases and at J to 4 bases, leaving 6 bases not matched to a gene. The CDR3 extends over 15 amino acids. The CDR3: CASSLEVQGGTEAFF. The CDR3 nucleotides read TGCGCCAGCAGCTTGGAGGTTCAGGGGGGCACTGAAGCTTTCTTT.

This clone was observed a handful of times. The V and J genes are TRBV6-5 and TRBJ1-4; D unclear. CDR1 MNHEY and CDR2 SVGAGI come from the germline V gene. This CDR3 comprises 14 residues. The V gene lost 6 bases and the J gene lost 4 bases, with 12 bases spanning the gap. The CDR3 region has the DNA TGTGCCAGCAGAACCCCGGGTAGTAATGAAAAACTGTTTTTT. The encoded protein is CASRTPGSNEKLFF.

The V gene is TRBV6-2 or TRBV6-3, the J gene TRBJ1-1, with D uncertain. This CDR3 comprises 11 residues. Deletions cut 6 bases from V and 7 bases from J, with 9 bases between. The germline CDR1 and CDR2 sequences are MNHEY and SVGEGT. CDR3 amino acids: CASSLSGEAFF. As DNA, the CDR3 is TGTGCCAGCAGCCTTTCCGGTGAAGCTTTCTTT.

V is TRBV11-3 and J is TRBJ2-6, with 7 bases that match TRBD1. Per the germline V gene, CDR1 is SGHNT and CDR2 is YENEEA. The CDR3 length is 20 residues. V was clipped by 1 base and J by 0 bases; unmatched bases: 12. For the CDR3, the DNA is TGTGCCAGCAGCTTAGGCCCCCGGGACAGCGGATACTCTGGGGCCAACGTCCTGACTTTC. It specifies CASSLGPRDSGYSGANVLTF.

V gene TRBV18 combines with J gene TRBJ1-6; no firm D call. With 3 bases removed from V and 5 bases from J, the gap between germline ends came to 5 bases. Per the germline V gene, CDR1 is KGHSH and CDR2 is LQKENI. The CDR3 sequence is 13 residues long. CDR3 in DNA: TGTGCCAGCTCACCGTTAGATAATTCACCCCTCCACTTT. It codes for CASSPLDNSPLHF.

The rearrangement links TRBV5-8 to TRBJ1-2; TRBD1 aligns across 8 bases. The CDR3 length is 14 residues. V was pared by 4 bases and J by 4 bases, with 6 bases of the junction left unmatched. Germline values: CDR1 SGHTS, CDR2 YDEGEE. In DNA form, the CDR3 reads TGTGCCAGCAGCCCGGGACAGGCTTCCTATGGCTACACCTTC. Translated: CASSPGQASYGYTF. The variable domain in full, completed from reference TRBV5-8 and TRBJ1-2, reads EAGVTQSPTHLIKTRGQQATLRCSPISGHTSVYWYQQALGLGLQFLLWYDEGEERNRGNFPPRFSGRQFPNYSSELNVNALELEDSALYLCASSPGQASYGYTFGSGTRLTVV.

The V and J genes are TRBV24-1 and TRBJ2-1; the D gene is possibly TRBD2 (7 bases). CDR3 size: 13 residues. The ends were cut back, 4 bases at V and 6 bases at J, with 9 bases in the middle. The germline CDR1 and CDR2 sequences are KGHDR and SFDVKD. In nucleotides, the CDR3 is TGTGCCACCAGTGAGGGAGGGGGCAATGAGCAGTTCTTC. Translated: CATSEGGGNEQFF.

This clone was detected only a few times. This chain connects TRBV24-1 to TRBJ2-1; the D gene is possibly TRBD2 (6 bases). The CDR3 consists of 14 residues. CDR1 and CDR2 from the germline V gene are KGHDR and SFDVKD. Trimming took 5 bases from V and 2 from J, leaving 9 bases between them. As DNA, the CDR3 is TGTGCCACCAGTGTCGGCGGGACCTACAATGAGCAGTTCTTC. Translating it yields CATSVGGTYNEQFF.

The chain links TRBV27 to TRBJ1-6, with no clear D. From germline, CDR1 is MNHEY and CDR2 SMNVEV (reference sequence). CDR3 length equals 14 residues. V lost 2 bases and J lost 10, with 12 bases in between. CDR3 sequence (DNA): TGTGCCAGCAGTTTACTTTGGTCGGGGTCACCCCTCCACTTT. Amino acid sequence: CASSLLWSGSPLHF.

V gene TRBV13 combines with J gene TRBJ2-1; D gene ambiguous. Trimming removed 2 bases at V and 0 bases at J, with 8 bases between. The CDR3 is made up of 15 amino acids. Germline-derived CDR1 and CDR2 are PRHDT and FYEKMQ (reference sequence). The CDR3 nucleotides read TGTGCCAGCAGCTTAAACCCGAGCTCCTACAATGAGCAGTTCTTC. Its translation is CASSLNPSSYNEQFF.

This clone was seen only once. This chain uses TRBV28 with TRBJ1-5; D is ambiguous. The CDR3 totals 13 residues. The V and J ends lost 2 bases and 5 bases respectively, with 7 bases between them. CDR1 is MDHEN and CDR2 is SYDVKM in the germline V gene. CDR3 sequence (DNA): TGTGCCAGCAGTTTACGAATAGATCAGCCCCAGCATTTT. Translating it yields CASSLRIDQPQHF.

The chain employs TRBV5-1 and TRBJ2-1; 14 bases are shared with TRBD2. Unmatched junction bases numbered 7, after V lost 3 bases and J lost 2 bases. This CDR3 comprises 18 residues. The germline CDR1 and CDR2 sequences are SGHRS and YFSETQ. CDR3 sequence: CASSSGLAGVEAYNEQFF. The CDR3 DNA reads TGCGCCAGCAGCTCGGGACTAGCGGGAGTCGAGGCCTACAATGAGCAGTTCTTC.

This chain uses TRBV7-9 with TRBJ1-1; D possibly corresponds to TRBD1 (6 bases). This CDR3 comprises 14 residues. Germline V CDR1 and CDR2: SEHNR, FQNEAQ (reference sequence). The V gene lost 7 bases and the J gene lost 8 bases, with 20 bases spanning the gap. CDR3 sequence (DNA): TGTGCCAGCACCAACATAGGACGAGGGGGAGAAGCTTTCTTT. Translation gives CASTNIGRGGEAFF.

This sequence joins TRBV4-1 and TRBJ1-1, with 7 bases that match TRBD1. Germline trimming cut 2 bases from V and 5 bases from J; bases unmatched to any gene: 11. CDR1 MGHRA and CDR2 YSYEKL come from the germline V gene. This CDR3 region has 16 residues. Here the CDR3 DNA reads TGCGCCAGCAGCCAAATACTATTAGACAGGGTGACTGAAGCTTTCTTT. Its protein is CASSQILLDRVTEAFF.

The chain is built from TRBV25-1 and TRBJ2-3; D not certain. Germline CDR1 MGHDK, CDR2 SYGVNS. Trimming stripped 4 bases from V and 1 base from J, with 15 bases between. This CDR3 spans 16 amino acids. The CDR3 is CASSGMTTARTDTQYF. The CDR3 DNA reads TGTGCCAGCAGTGGCATGACAACGGCGCGCACAGATACGCAGTATTTT.

The genes are TRBV9 and TRBJ1-2, with 8 bases that match TRBD1. This CDR3 spans 15 amino acids. From germline, CDR1 is SGDLS and CDR2 YYNGEE. V lost 4 bases and J lost 4; bases outside the gene matches: 9. CDR3 in amino acids: CASSPRQGQGYGYTF. In DNA form, the CDR3 reads TGTGCCAGCAGCCCTCGACAGGGGCAGGGCTATGGCTACACCTTC.

This clone was seen just once. CDR3 sequence: CSAKRVHEQYF. CDR3 coding DNA: TGCAGTGCAAAGCGCGTCCACGAGCAGTACTTC. The gene calls are TRBV20-1 and TRBJ2-7; D is ambiguous. CDR1 and CDR2 from the germline V gene are DFQATT and SNEGSKA (reference sequence). This CDR3 is 11 amino acids long. V lost 6 bases to trimming and J lost 5 bases, with 11 bases between them.

The chain recombines TRBV9 with TRBJ2-7; D might be TRBD2 (5 bases). Germline V gene sequence: CDR1 SGDLS, CDR2 YYNGEE. The CDR3 loop spans 13 amino acids. V lost 4 bases to trimming and J lost 3 bases, with 11 bases between them. CDR3 DNA sequence: TGTGCCAGCAGCCTAGGACTTGACTACGAGCAGTACTTC. Translating it yields CASSLGLDYEQYF.

The chain uses TRBV12-3 or TRBV12-4 and TRBJ2-2; 7 bases are shared with TRBD1. The junction had 1 base not matched to a gene; V was cut back by 8 bases and J by 1 base. The CDR3 runs to 13 residues. CDR3 DNA: TGTGCCAGCGACAGGGTGAACACCGGGGAGCTGTTTTTT. Amino acids: CASDRVNTGELFF.

The J gene is TRBJ1-5, the V gene TRBV6-1; 9 bases agree with TRBD1. CDR1 is MNHNS, CDR2 SASEGT, per germline. This CDR3 comprises 15 residues. The V and J ends lost 3 bases and 7 bases, in that order; junction bases with no gene match: 7. CDR3 nucleotide sequence: TGTGCCAGCAGTGAGAACAGGGGGCAAGGCCAGCCCCAGCATTTT. Encoded protein: CASSENRGQGQPQHF.

For the CDR3, the DNA is TGCGCCAGCAGCGACGGACAGGGCACTGAAGCTTTCTTT. This translates into CASSDGQGTEAFF. The chain employs TRBV5-1 and TRBJ1-1; 8 bases are shared with TRBD1. Per the germline V gene, CDR1 is SGHRS and CDR2 is YFSETQ. V gave up 4 bases and J gave up 4 bases; unmatched junction bases: 3. The CDR3 covers 13 residues. Full variable domain (rest looked up from reference TRBV5-1 and TRBJ1-1): KAGVTQTPRYLIKTRGQQVTLSCSPISGHRSVSWYQQTPGQGLQFLFEYFSETQRNKGNFPGRFSGRQFSNSRSEMNVSTLELGDSALYLCASSDGQGTEAFFGQGTRLTVV.

The chain uses TRBV10-3 and TRBJ1-4; D is ambiguous. Germline CDR1 reads ENHRY; CDR2 reads SYGVKD. Trimming took 4 bases from V and 0 from J, leaving 9 bases between them. CDR3 length equals 15 residues. DNA for the CDR3: TGTGCCATCAGTGGAGAGGATACAACTAATGAAAAACTGTTTTTT. This encodes CAISGEDTTNEKLFF.

The V and J genes are TRBV3-1 (or the pseudogene TRBV3-2) and TRBJ1-2; no clear D gene. The germline V gene encodes CDR1 LGHDT and CDR2 YNNKEL (reference sequence). V was cut by 0 bases and J by 1 base, with 6 bases left in between. There are 14 residues in the CDR3. The CDR3 DNA sequence: TGTGCCAGCAGCCAAGATACTCTTAACTATGGCTACACCTTC. Protein sequence: CASSQDTLNYGYTF.

This chain connects TRBV19 to TRBJ2-4; D gene ambiguous. V lost 3 bases, J lost 3 bases, and 15 bases lay in between. CDR1 is LNHDA, CDR2 SQIVND, per germline (reference sequence). The CDR3 is 16 amino acids. The CDR3 spells CASSMNRRLGKNIQYF. CDR3 nucleotide sequence: TGTGCCAGTAGTATGAACAGACGCCTGGGCAAAAACATTCAGTACTTC.

This chain uses TRBV6-5 with TRBJ1-5, with D unresolved. V shed 7 bases and J shed 12 bases, with 13 bases lying between them. Germline V gene lookup returns CDR1 MNHEY and CDR2 SVGAGI. The CDR3 extends over 11 amino acids. The CDR3 protein is CASIGLSDQHF. The CDR3 bases are TGTGCCAGCATAGGACTCTCCGACCAGCATTTT.